This paragraph covers one T cell receptor beta chain sequence. In its sample, this clone was seen once. Its binding antigen is unknown. No clone much larger than this one lies a single base away; base qualities are absent. The library was prepared using the immunoSEQ multiplex PCR assay. TCRdb obtained this table from immuneACCESS and retained in-frame rearrangements with V and J assigned. These tables miss some clones; where compared with another copy, unresolved V genes account for less than half of the shortfall, and the remainder is unexplained. This sample comprises 60,000 to 65,000 clones, 80% to 95% of them detected only once. The ten largest clones capture roughly 2.3% of the sample. The data were obtained in a study of T cell changes during pregnancy in multiple sclerosis (dated 2019 in TCRdb). In terms of the full investigation: In women with multiple sclerosis, the researchers looked at how the T cell repertoire shifted as pregnancy progressed.

Germline trimming: 0 bases from V, 10 bases from J; junction bases outside gene matches: 20. The germline V gene supplies CDR1 SGHDT and CDR2 YYEEEE. Measured from the cysteine to the phenylalanine, the CDR3 is 19 residues long. The sequence is cut down to CDR3 DNA, 57 bases in frame from base 1. The starting material was peripheral blood, obtained in the first trimester of pregnancy. The chain is made from TRBV5-6 and TRBJ2-1; 9 nucleotides in the junction match TRBD2. The receptor was derived from a female donor with multiple sclerosis, enrolled in a pregnancy study. The bases are TGTGCCAGCAGCTTGGTAACAGCGGGAGGACGATCCCCCTGGTGGGAGCAGTTCTTC. It encodes CASSLVTAGGRSPWWEQFF.